The clone carrying this T cell receptor (beta chain) was counted ten times or more. The study assigned cohorts using participant-reported clinical history. This entry is derived from a study of blood T cell repertoires in COVID-19. Study in general: The United States, Italy and Spain supplied acute and convalescent COVID-19 samples.

Per the original methods: Cell counts per sample came from amplifying reference gene primers. Only in-frame clones appear in the TCRdb table, and some are missing; sequencing was by immunoSEQ multiplex PCR. That table gives V, J and clone size, and the DNA gave D and trimming. The sample lists some 290,000 clones; approximately 89% were seen once. Sequencing was done on a sample of PBMCs or T cells enriched from blood (not recorded which). This TCR derives from a woman aged 30 to 39 who had recovered from COVID-19.

CDR3 nucleotide sequence: TGTGCCAGCAGCGTAGCGACAGCTAACTATGGCTACACCTTC. It specifies CASSVATANYGYTF. The J gene is TRBJ1-2, the V gene TRBV9; TRBD1 is a possible D gene (5 bases). V lost 0 bases to trimming and J lost 0 bases, with 6 bases between them. This CDR3 is 14 amino acids long. Germline CDR1 and CDR2: SGDLS and YYNGEE.